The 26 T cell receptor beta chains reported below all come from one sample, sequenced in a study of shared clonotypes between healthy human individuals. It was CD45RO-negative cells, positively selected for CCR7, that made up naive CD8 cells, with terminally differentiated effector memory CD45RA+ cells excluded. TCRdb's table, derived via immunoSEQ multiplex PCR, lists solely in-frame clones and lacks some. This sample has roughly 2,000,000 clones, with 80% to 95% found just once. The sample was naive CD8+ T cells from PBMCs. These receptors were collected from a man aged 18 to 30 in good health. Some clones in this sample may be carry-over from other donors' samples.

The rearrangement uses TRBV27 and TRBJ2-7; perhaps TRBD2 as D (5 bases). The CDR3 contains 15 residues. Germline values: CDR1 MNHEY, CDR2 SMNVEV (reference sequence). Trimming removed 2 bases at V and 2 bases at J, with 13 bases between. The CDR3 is CASSLEGVGTYEQYF. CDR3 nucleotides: TGTGCCAGCAGTTTAGAGGGAGTGGGGACCTACGAGCAGTACTTC.

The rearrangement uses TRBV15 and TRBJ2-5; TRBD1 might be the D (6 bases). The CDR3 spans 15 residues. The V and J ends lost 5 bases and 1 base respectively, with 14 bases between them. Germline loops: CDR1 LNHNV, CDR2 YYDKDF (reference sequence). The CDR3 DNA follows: TGTGCCACCAGCGAAAAACAGGGCACCCAAGAGACCCAGTACTTC. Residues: CATSEKQGTQETQYF.

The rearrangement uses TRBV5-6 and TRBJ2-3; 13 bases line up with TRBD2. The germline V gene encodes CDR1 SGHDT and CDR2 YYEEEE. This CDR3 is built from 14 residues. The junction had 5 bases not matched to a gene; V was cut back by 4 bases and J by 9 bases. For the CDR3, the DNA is TGTGCCAGCAGCCCCGGGACTAGCGGGGTAACGCAGTATTTT. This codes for CASSPGTSGVTQYF.

CDR3 loop: CASSLGLEEINYGYTF. CDR3 DNA sequence: TGTGCCAGCAGCTTAGGCCTAGAGGAAATAAACTATGGCTACACCTTC. The chain has TRBV13 and TRBJ1-2; D not resolved. This CDR3 has 16 residues. V dropped 0 bases and J dropped 2 bases, with 13 bases sitting between them. The germline V gene encodes CDR1 PRHDT and CDR2 FYEKMQ (reference sequence).

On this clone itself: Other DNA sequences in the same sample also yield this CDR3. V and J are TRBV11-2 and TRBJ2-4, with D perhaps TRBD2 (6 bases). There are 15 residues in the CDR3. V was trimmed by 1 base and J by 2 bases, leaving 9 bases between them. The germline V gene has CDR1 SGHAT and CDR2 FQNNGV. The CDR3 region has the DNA TGTGCCAGCAGCTTAGGTGGGGGGTCCAAAAACATTCAGTACTTC. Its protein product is CASSLGGGSKNIQYF.

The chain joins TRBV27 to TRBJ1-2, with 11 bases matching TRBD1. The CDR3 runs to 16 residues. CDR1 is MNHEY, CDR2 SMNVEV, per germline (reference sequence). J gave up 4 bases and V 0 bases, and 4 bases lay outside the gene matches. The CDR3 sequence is CASSLSWTGGTYGYTF. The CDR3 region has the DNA TGTGCCAGCAGTTTATCTTGGACAGGGGGCACCTATGGCTACACCTTC.

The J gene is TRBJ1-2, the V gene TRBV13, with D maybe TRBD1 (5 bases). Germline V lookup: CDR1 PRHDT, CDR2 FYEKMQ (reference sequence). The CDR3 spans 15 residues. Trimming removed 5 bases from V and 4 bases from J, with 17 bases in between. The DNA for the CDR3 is TGTGCCAGCAGCGCCCCGGGACGGACCCTCTATGGCTACACCTTC. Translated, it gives CASSAPGRTLYGYTF.

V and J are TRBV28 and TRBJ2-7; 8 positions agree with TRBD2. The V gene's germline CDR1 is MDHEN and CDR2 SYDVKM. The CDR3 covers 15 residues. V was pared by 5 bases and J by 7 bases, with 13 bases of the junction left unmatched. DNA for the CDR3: TGTGCCAGCAGTACTCGGGGAGCGGGAGTACGGGAGCAGTACTTC. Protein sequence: CASSTRGAGVREQYF.

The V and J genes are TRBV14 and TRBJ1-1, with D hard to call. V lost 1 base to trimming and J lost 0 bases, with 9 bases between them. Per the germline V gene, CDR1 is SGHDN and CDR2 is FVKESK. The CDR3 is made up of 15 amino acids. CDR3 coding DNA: TGTGCCAGCAGCCAAGTGAGCTTCATGAACACTGAAGCTTTCTTT. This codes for CASSQVSFMNTEAFF.

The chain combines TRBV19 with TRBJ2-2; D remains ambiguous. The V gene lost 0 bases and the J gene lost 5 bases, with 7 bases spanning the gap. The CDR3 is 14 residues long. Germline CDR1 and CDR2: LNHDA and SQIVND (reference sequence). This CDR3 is CASSIDAETGELFF. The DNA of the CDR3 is TGTGCCAGTAGTATAGATGCAGAGACCGGGGAGCTGTTTTTT.

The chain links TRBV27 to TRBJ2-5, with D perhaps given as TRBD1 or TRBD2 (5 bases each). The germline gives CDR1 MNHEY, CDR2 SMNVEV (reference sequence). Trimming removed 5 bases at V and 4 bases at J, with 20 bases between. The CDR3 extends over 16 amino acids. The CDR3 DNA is TGTGCCAGCAGTGCGCTACAGGACTTGGGGCTAGAGACCCAGTACTTC. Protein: CASSALQDLGLETQYF.

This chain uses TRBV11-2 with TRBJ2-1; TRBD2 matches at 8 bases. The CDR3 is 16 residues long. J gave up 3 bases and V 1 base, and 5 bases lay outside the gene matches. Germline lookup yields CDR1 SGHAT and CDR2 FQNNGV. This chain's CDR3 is CASSLGELAVYNEQFF. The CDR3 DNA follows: TGTGCCAGCAGCTTAGGAGAACTAGCGGTCTACAATGAGCAGTTCTTC.

The DNA of the CDR3 is TGCAGCGTTGTCTGGGTAGCGGGAGTTAATTTGGGGACAGATACGCAGTATTTT. Translation gives CSVVWVAGVNLGTDTQYF. V is TRBV29-1 and J is TRBJ2-3; 9 bases line up with TRBD2. The CDR3 has 18 residues. V shed 4 bases, J shed 3 bases, and the junction held 17 bases outside the gene matches. Germline CDR1 and CDR2: SQVTM and ANQGSEA.

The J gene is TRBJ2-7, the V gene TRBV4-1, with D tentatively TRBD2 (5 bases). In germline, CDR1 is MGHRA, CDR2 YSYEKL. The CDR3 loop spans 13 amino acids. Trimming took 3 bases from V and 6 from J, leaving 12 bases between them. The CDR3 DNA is TGCGCCAGCAGCCACGGGGATCGGCTCGAGCAGTACTTC. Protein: CASSHGDRLEQYF.

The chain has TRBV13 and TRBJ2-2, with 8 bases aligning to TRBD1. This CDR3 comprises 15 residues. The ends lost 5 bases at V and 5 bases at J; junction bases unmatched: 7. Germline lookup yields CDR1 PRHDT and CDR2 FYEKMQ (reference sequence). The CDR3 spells CASSMGTGGTGELFF. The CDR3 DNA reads TGTGCCAGCAGCATGGGGACAGGCGGTACCGGGGAGCTGTTTTTT. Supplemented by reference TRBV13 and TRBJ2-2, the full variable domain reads AAGVIQSPRHLIKEKRETATLKCYPIPRHDTVYWYQQGPGQDPQFLISFYEKMQSDKGSIPDRFSAQQFSDYHSELNMSSLELGDSALYFCASSMGTGGTGELFFGEGSRLTVL.

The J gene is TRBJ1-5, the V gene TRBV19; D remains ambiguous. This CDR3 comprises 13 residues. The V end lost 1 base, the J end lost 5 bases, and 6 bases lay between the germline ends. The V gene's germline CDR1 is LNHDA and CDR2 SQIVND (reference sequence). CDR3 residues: CASSIAQDQPQHF. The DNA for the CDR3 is TGTGCCAGTAGTATAGCTCAGGATCAGCCCCAGCATTTT.

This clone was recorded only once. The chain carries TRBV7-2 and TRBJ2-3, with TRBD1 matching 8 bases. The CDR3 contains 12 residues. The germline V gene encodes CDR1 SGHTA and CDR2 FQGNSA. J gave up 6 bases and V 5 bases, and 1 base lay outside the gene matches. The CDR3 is CASSHRGDTQYF. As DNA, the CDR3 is TGTGCCAGCAGCCACAGGGGGGATACGCAGTATTTT. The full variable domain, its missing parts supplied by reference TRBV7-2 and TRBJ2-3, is GAGVSQSPSNKVTEKGKDVELRCDPISGHTALYWYRQSLGQGLEFLIYFQGNSAPDKSGLPSDRFSAERTGGSVSTLTIQRTQQEDSAVYLCASSHRGDTQYFGPGTRLTVL.

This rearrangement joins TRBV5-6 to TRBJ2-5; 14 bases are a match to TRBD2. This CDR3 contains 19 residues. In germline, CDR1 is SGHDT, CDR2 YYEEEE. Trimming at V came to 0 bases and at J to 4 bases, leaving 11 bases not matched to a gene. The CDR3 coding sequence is TGTGCCAGCAGCTTGGTTCAGGGGAGGACTAGCGGGAGGTTAGAGACCCAGTACTTC. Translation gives CASSLVQGRTSGRLETQYF.

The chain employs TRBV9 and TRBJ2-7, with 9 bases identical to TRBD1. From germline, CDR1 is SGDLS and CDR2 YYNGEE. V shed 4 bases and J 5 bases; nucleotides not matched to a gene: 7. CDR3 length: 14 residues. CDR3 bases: TGTGCCAGCAGCTTTCAGACAGGGGGGCACGAGCAGTACTTC. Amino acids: CASSFQTGGHEQYF.

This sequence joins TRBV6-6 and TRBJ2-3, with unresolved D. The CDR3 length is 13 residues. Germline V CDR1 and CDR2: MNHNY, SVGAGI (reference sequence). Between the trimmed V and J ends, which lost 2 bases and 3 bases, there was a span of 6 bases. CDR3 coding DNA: TGTGCCAGCAGTTACCAGATAACAGATACGCAGTATTTT. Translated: CASSYQITDTQYF.

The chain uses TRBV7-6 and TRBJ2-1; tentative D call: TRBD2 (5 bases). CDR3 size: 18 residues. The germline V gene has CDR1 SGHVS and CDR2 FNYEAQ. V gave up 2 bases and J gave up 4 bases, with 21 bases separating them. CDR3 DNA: TGTGCCAGCAGCTTAATATCTCCATCCAGCGGCACTTACAATGAGCAGTTCTTC. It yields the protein CASSLISPSSGTYNEQFF.

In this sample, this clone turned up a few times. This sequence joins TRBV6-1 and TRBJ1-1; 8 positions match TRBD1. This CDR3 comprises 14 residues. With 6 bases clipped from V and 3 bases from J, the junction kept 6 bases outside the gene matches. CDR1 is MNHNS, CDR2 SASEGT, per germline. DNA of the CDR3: TGTGCCAGCAGCCCGTGGACAGGGTACACTGAAGCTTTCTTT. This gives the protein CASSPWTGYTEAFF.

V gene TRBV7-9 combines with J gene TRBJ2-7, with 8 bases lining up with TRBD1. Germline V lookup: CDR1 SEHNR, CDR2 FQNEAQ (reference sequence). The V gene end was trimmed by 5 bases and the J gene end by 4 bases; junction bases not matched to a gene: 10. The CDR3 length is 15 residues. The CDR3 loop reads CASSVISRGHYEQYF. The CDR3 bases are TGTGCCAGCAGCGTAATATCCAGGGGGCATTACGAGCAGTACTTC.

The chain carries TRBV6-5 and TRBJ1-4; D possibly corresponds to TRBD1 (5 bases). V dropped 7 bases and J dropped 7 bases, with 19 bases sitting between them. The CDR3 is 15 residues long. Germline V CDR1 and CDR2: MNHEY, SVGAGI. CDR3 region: CASTSLWGSSEKLFF. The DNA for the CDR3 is TGTGCCAGCACGAGTCTGTGGGGGAGTAGTGAAAAACTGTTTTTT.

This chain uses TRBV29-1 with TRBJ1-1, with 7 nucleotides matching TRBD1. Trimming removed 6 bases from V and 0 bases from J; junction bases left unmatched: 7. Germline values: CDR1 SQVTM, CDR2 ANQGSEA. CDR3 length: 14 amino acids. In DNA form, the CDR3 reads TGCAGCGTATCATGGGACAGCCTGAACACTGAAGCTTTCTTT. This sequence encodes CSVSWDSLNTEAFF.

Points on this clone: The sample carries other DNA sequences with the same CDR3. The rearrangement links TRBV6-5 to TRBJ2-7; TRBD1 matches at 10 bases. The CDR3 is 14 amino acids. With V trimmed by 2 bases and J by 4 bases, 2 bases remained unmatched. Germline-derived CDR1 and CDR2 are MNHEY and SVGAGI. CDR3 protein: CASSYGDRGYEQYF. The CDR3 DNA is TGTGCCAGCAGTTACGGGGACAGGGGATACGAGCAGTACTTC.